Each of the 5 T cell receptor beta chains below was sequenced from the same sample in a study of CD8+ T cells in alopecia areata. cDNA prepared by RNA extraction and subsequent reverse transcription served as the template for sequencing. The table came from immunoSEQ multiplex PCR; TCRdb's copy has only in-frame clones and leaves some out. The data show around 250,000 clones, with around two thirds seen just once and roughly 1.2% held by the top ten. The sequencing used CD4+ T cells sorted from blood, collected at week 0. The receptors stem from a human donor with alopecia areata.

The chain uses TRBV6-6 and TRBJ1-1; no definite D call. Germline CDR1 reads MNHNY; CDR2 reads SVGAGI (reference sequence). With 7 bases removed from V and 5 bases from J, the gap between germline ends came to 8 bases. The CDR3 is 11 residues long. CDR3 coding DNA: TGTGCCAGCACTGGGAGTACTGAAGCTTTCTTT. Translation gives CASTGSTEAFF.

In regard to this clone: Within the sample, other DNA sequences also encode this same CDR3. The gene calls are TRBV6-5 and TRBJ2-3; TRBD2 is a possible D gene (5 bases). Trimming left V 0 bases short and J 0 bases short, with 7 bases between. The CDR3 is made up of 15 amino acids. Germline V gene data show CDR1 as MNHEY and CDR2 as SVGAGI. CDR3 sequence: CASSYSGASTDTQYF. CDR3 bases: TGTGCCAGCAGTTACTCGGGAGCCAGCACAGATACGCAGTATTTT.

The V gene is TRBV29-1, the J gene TRBJ2-3; the match to TRBD1 covers 7 bases. Germline CDR1 SQVTM, CDR2 ANQGSEA. This CDR3 region has 13 residues. The trim removed 7 bases at V and 5 bases at J, leaving 9 bases unmatched. CDR3 loop: CSASTGKGDTQYF. As DNA, the CDR3 is TGCAGCGCCTCGACAGGGAAAGGAGATACGCAGTATTTT.

The chain joins TRBV4-3 to TRBJ2-4; no firm D call. Trimming left V 3 bases short and J 0 bases short, with 6 bases between. The CDR3 is 14 amino acids. In germline, CDR1 is LGHNA, CDR2 YSLEER. CDR3 in amino acids: CASSHELAKNIQYF. CDR3 DNA: TGCGCCAGCAGCCACGAGCTAGCCAAAAACATTCAGTACTTC.

The V gene is TRBV19, the J gene TRBJ1-2; D not resolved. V was clipped by 5 bases and J by 2 bases, with 9 bases between them. There are 13 residues in the CDR3. Germline CDR1 and CDR2: LNHDA and SQIVND (reference sequence). CDR3 coding DNA: TGTGCCAGTAGTTTGGATCACAACTATGGCTACACCTTC. This sequence encodes CASSLDHNYGYTF.